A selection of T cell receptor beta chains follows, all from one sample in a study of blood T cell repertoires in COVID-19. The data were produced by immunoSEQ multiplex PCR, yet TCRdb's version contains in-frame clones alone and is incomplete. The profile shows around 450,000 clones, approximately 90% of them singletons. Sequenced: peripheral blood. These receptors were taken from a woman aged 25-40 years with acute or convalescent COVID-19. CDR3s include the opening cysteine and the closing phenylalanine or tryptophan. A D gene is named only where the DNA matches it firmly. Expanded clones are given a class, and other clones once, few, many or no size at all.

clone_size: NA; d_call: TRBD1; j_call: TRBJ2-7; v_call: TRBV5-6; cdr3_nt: TGTGCCAGCAGCCCGAGGACAGGAGCCTACGAGCAGTACTTC; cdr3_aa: CASSPRTGAYEQYF
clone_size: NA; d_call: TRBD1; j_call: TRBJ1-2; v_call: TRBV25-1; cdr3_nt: TGTGCCAGCAGTGGATTATCCGACAGGGGGGGAGGCTACACCTTC; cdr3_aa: CASSGLSDRGGGYTF
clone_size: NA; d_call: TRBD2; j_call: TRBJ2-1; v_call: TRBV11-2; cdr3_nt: TGTGCCAGCAGCTTAGGTTCTCGACTAGCCAATGAGCAGTTCTTC; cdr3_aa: CASSLGSRLANEQFF
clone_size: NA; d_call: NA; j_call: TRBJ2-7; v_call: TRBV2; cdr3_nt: TGTGCCAGCAGTGACTATCTGGGCATCCACGAGCAGTACTTC; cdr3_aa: CASSDYLGIHEQYF
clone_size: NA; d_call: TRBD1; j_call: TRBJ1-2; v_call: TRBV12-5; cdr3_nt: TGTGCTAGTGGGATCGAGGGGGCTGGCTACACCTTC; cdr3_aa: CASGIEGAGYTF
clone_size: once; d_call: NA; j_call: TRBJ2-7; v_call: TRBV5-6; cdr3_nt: TGTGCCAGCAGCGTGGACAACTACGAGCAGTACTTC; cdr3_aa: CASSVDNYEQYF
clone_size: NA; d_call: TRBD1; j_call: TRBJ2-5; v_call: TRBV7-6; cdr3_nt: TGTGCCAGCAGCTTAGATCCTTTAATAACAGGGGGCGAAGAGACCCAGTACTTC; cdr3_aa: CASSLDPLITGGEETQYF
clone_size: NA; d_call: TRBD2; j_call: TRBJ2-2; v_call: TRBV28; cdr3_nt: TGTGCCAGCAGTGCCGGGGGGGCTAACACCGGGGAGCTGTTTTTT; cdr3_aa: CASSAGGANTGELFF
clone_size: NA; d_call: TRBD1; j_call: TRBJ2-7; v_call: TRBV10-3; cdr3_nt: TGTGCCACACAGGGGACAGGGACCTACGAGCAGTACTTC; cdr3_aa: CATQGTGTYEQYF
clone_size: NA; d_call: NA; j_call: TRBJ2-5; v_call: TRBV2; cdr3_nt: TGTGCCAGCACTACCCCGGTCCTGGGACACCGCTCTACCCAGTACTTC; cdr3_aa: CASTTPVLGHRSTQYF
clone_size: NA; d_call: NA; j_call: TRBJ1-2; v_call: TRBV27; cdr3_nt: TGTGCCAGCAGTTCCAACAGGGTCGACGGCTACACCTTC; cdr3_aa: CASSSNRVDGYTF
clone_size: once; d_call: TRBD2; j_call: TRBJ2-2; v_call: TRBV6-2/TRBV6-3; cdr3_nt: TGTGCCAGCAGCGGACTAGCGGGGGGGCAGCGCACCGGGGAGCTGTTTTTT; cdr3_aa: CASSGLAGGQRTGELFF
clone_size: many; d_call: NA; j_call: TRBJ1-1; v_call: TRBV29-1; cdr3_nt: TGCAGCGCGACGAGCGGGGGGGCGAATTTAAACACTGAAGCTTTCTTT; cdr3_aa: CSATSGGANLNTEAFF
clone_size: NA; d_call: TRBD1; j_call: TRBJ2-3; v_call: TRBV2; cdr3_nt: TGTGCCAGCAGAGGTACAGGGGGCTTAGATACGCAGTATTTT; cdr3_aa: CASRGTGGLDTQYF
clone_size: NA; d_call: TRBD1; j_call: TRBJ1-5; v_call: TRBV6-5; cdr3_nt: TGTGCCAGCAGTCGGGGACAGATTGGGCAACCCCAGCATTTT; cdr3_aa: CASSRGQIGQPQHF
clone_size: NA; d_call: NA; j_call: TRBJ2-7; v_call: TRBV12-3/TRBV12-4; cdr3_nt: TGTGCCAGCAGTGATAATGGGGGGGAGCAGTACTTC; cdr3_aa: CASSDNGGEQYF
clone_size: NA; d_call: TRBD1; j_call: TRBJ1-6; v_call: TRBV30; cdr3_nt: TGTGCCTGGAGGGGGACAGTAAATTCACCCCTCCACTTT; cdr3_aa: CAWRGTVNSPLHF
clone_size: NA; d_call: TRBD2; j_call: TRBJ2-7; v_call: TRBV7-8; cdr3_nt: TGTGCCAGCAGCTTTACTCTTCGGGGGGGCCACTACGAGCAGTACTTC; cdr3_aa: CASSFTLRGGHYEQYF
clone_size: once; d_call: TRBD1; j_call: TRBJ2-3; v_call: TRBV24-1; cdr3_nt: TGTGCCACCGCTCACAGACGGGACAGAGACACAGATACGCAGTATTTT; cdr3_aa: CATAHRRDRDTDTQYF
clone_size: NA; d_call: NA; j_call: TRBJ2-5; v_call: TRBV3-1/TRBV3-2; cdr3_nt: TGTGCCAGCAGCCCGGCGGGGGAGACCCAGTACTTC; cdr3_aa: CASSPAGETQYF
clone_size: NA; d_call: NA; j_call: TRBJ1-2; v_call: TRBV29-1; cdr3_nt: TGCAGCGTTGAGTCGGGAACTAACTATGGCTACACCTTC; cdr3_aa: CSVESGTNYGYTF
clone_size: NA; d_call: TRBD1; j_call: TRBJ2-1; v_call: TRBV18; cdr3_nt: TGTGCCAGCTCACAAGGGACAGGGTACAATGAGCAGTTCTTC; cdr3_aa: CASSQGTGYNEQFF
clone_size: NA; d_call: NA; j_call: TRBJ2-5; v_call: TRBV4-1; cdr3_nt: TGCGCCAGCAGCCAAGTGGCCAGGGTGGAGACCCAGTACTTC; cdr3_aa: CASSQVARVETQYF
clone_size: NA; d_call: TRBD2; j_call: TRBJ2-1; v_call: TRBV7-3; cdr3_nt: TGTGCCAGCAGCCCAGGACTAGTTATAGGACACAATGAGCAGTTCTTC; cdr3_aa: CASSPGLVIGHNEQFF
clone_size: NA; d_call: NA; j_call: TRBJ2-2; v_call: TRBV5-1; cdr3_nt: TGCGCCAGCAGCTTGGGCCCGGAGGGGAGCAGGGAGCTGTTTTTT; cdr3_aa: CASSLGPEGSRELFF
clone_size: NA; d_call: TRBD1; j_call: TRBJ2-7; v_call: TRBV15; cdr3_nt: TGTGCCACCGGACAGGGGTTAGTCGAGCAGTACTTC; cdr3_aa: CATGQGLVEQYF
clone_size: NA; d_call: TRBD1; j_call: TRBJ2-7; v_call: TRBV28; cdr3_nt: TGTGCCAGCAGCCTGGACAGGGACCACGAGCAGTACTTC; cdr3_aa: CASSLDRDHEQYF
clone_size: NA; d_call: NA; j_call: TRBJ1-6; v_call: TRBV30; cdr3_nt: TGTGCCTGGAGTGAACAGAGGGAACCACCCCTCCACTTT; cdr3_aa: CAWSEQREPPLHF
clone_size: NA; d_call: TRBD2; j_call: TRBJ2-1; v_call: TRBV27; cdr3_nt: TGTGCCAGCAGTTCTGGGACTAGCGGATACAATGAGCAGTTCTTC; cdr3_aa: CASSSGTSGYNEQFF
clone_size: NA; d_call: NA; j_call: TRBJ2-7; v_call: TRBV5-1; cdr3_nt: TGCGCCAGCAGCGATTCGGCTGAGGACTACGAGCAGTACTTC; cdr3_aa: CASSDSAEDYEQYF
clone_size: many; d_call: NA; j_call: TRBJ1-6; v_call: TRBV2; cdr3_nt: TGTGCCAGCAGTGAAGAGGGGGGGGACAATTCACCCCTCCACTTT; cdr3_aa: CASSEEGGDNSPLHF
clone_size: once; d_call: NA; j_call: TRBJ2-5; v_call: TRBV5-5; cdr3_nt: TGTGCCAGCAGTCATGCCCGGGGGTACGAGACCCAGTACTTC; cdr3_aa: CASSHARGYETQYF
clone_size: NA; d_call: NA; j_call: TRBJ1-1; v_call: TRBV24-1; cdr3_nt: TGTGCCACCAGTGATGGGAGGAACCGGAAGGCTGAAGCTTTCTTT; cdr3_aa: CATSDGRNRKAEAFF